Presented here are 20 T cell receptor beta chains from one specimen sequenced in a study of cytomegalovirus exposure and HLA in healthy donors. The PCR made use of 60 Vbeta and 13 Jbeta primers. The data were produced by immunoSEQ multiplex PCR, yet TCRdb's version contains in-frame clones alone and is incomplete. The sample holds some 23,000 clones. Material: PBMCs. Every receptor here comes from a male donor in good health and CMV-seropositive.

CDR3 nucleotides: TGTGCCTGGAGTGTAAGGCGGGGGAGCTCCTACAATGAGCAGTTCTTC. It translates to CAWSVRRGSSYNEQFF. The J gene is TRBJ2-1, the V gene TRBV30; 7 bases are shared with TRBD2. The length of the CDR3 is 16 residues. Germline trimming cut 0 bases from V and 0 bases from J; bases unmatched to any gene: 5. Germline CDR1 GTSNPN, CDR2 SVGIG (reference sequence).

V is TRBV30 and J is TRBJ2-2, with a possible D match to TRBD2 (5 bases). Trimming shortened V by 0 bases and J by 4 bases, and 12 bases separated the two germline ends. CDR3 length: 15 amino acids. The germline gives CDR1 GTSNPN, CDR2 SVGIG (reference sequence). CDR3 protein: CAWSVEGLGTGELFF. DNA of the CDR3: TGTGCCTGGAGTGTTGAGGGTCTCGGCACCGGGGAGCTGTTTTTT.

The rearrangement links TRBV15 to TRBJ1-2; D is uncertain. The germline V and J ends were trimmed by 6 bases and 0 bases, with 5 bases remaining between them. The CDR3 runs to 12 residues. CDR1 is LNHNV, CDR2 YYDKDF, per germline (reference sequence). CDR3 protein: CATSTANYGYTF. The CDR3 DNA sequence: TGTGCCACCAGTACGGCTAACTATGGCTACACCTTC.

The gene calls are TRBV28 and TRBJ1-2; 7 bases are shared with TRBD1. The CDR3 contains 18 residues. After removal of 5 bases from V and 3 bases from J, the junction contained 18 bases not matched to a gene. Germline CDR1 and CDR2: MDHEN and SYDVKM. The CDR3 DNA follows: TGTGCCAGCAGTAGTTTCTCAGACCCGTCAGGGGGTGACTATGGCTACACCTTC. Translation gives CASSSFSDPSGGDYGYTF.

The gene calls are TRBV19 and TRBJ1-2, with 7 bases aligning to TRBD1. CDR3 length equals 13 residues. The V and J ends lost 5 bases and 4 bases, in that order; junction bases with no gene match: 4. Germline CDR1 reads LNHDA; CDR2 reads SQIVND (reference sequence). The CDR3 DNA reads TGTGCCAGTAGTTTCCGGGACAGCTATGGCTACACCTTC. It specifies CASSFRDSYGYTF.

J is TRBJ1-1 and V is TRBV2; D is uncertain. V gave up 10 bases and J gave up 7 bases, with 25 bases separating them. Per the germline V gene, CDR1 is SNHLY and CDR2 is FYNNEI. This CDR3 has 15 amino acids. CDR3 residues: CATDTPIETTDEAFF. As DNA, the CDR3 is TGTGCCACCGACACCCCGATCGAGACCACTGATGAAGCTTTCTTT.

The chain employs TRBV6-5 and TRBJ2-7; possibly TRBD2 for D (6 bases). V lost 0 bases and J lost 5, with 11 bases in between. This CDR3 spans 14 amino acids. Germline CDR1 and CDR2: MNHEY and SVGAGI. In DNA form, the CDR3 reads TGTGCCAGCAGTTACTCGGAGGGGCCCGACGAGCAGTACTTC. Encoded protein: CASSYSEGPDEQYF.

The V and J genes are TRBV18 and TRBJ1-5, with a possible D match to TRBD1 (6 bases). Germline values: CDR1 KGHSH, CDR2 LQKENI. V was cut by 3 bases and J by 4 bases, with 7 bases left in between. CDR3 length: 13 residues. The DNA of the CDR3 is TGTGCCAGCTCACCTGACAGGAATCAGCCCCAGCATTTT. Translated, it gives CASSPDRNQPQHF.

The V call is TRBV4-1, the J call TRBJ1-6; perhaps TRBD1 as D (6 bases). Trimming shortened V by 1 base and J by 11 bases, and 12 bases separated the two germline ends. Germline assignment: CDR1 MGHRA and CDR2 YSYEKL. This CDR3 comprises 14 residues. CDR3 sequence (DNA): TGCGCCAGCAGCCAAGCTCCGGACAGAACACCCCTCCACTTT. Translated: CASSQAPDRTPLHF.

The chain joins TRBV5-1 to TRBJ1-4; weak D call: TRBD1 (5 bases). Looked up from germline, CDR1 is SGHRS and CDR2 is YFSETQ. V shed 0 bases and J shed 2 bases, with 8 bases lying between them. The CDR3 length is 15 residues. The CDR3: CASSLVPGTNEKLFF. The DNA for the CDR3 is TGCGCCAGCAGCTTGGTCCCAGGGACTAATGAAAAACTGTTTTTT.

This chain links TRBV10-3 with TRBJ2-6, with D hard to call. The V gene lost 6 bases and the J gene lost 0 bases, with 6 bases spanning the gap. Germline values: CDR1 ENHRY, CDR2 SYGVKD. The CDR3 consists of 14 residues. Here the CDR3 DNA reads TGTGCCATCAGCAATAGCTCTGGGGCCAACGTCCTGACTTTC. It specifies CAISNSSGANVLTF.

This chain links TRBV6-4 with TRBJ2-1, with 7 bases matching TRBD2. With 4 bases clipped from V and 6 bases from J, the junction kept 3 bases outside the gene matches. This CDR3 has 13 residues. Looked up from germline, CDR1 is MRHNA and CDR2 is SNTAGT. The CDR3 reads CASSAAGVNEQFF. As DNA, the CDR3 is TGTGCCAGCAGTGCGGCGGGGGTCAATGAGCAGTTCTTC.

The chain links TRBV10-3 to TRBJ2-5; maybe TRBD2 (8 bases). The CDR3 consists of 16 residues. CDR1 is ENHRY, CDR2 SYGVKD, per germline. Trimming shortened V by 4 bases and J by 5 bases, and 20 bases separated the two germline ends. The CDR3 protein is CAISGQGSGVAETQYF. In DNA form, the CDR3 reads TGTGCCATCAGTGGACAGGGTAGCGGGGTAGCGGAGACCCAGTACTTC.

J is TRBJ1-1 and V is TRBV4-1; D might be TRBD1 (5 bases). The length of the CDR3 is 12 residues. Per germline, CDR1 MGHRA and CDR2 YSYEKL. Between the trimmed V and J ends, which lost 5 bases and 4 bases, there was a span of 8 bases. CDR3: CASSRGGTEAFF. CDR3 nucleotides: TGCGCCAGCAGCAGGGGAGGCACTGAAGCTTTCTTT.

The chain has TRBV4-3 and TRBJ1-1; no firm D call. Germline loops: CDR1 LGHNA, CDR2 YSLEER. The V and J ends lost 2 bases and 0 bases respectively, with 13 bases between them. The CDR3 totals 16 residues. The CDR3 region is CASSQQHRVVNTEAFF. CDR3 DNA sequence: TGCGCCAGCAGCCAACAACACCGGGTCGTGAACACTGAAGCTTTCTTT.

The V and J genes are TRBV30 and TRBJ1-2, with 7 nucleotides matching TRBD1. The CDR3 contains 15 residues. Germline V gene sequence: CDR1 GTSNPN, CDR2 SVGIG (reference sequence). V trimming: 8 bases; J trimming: 6 bases; junction bases outside the gene matches: 18. The CDR3 region has the DNA TGTGCCGGGTTCCCCATGACAGGGCCGGAGCATGGCTACACCTTC. It encodes CAGFPMTGPEHGYTF.

CDR3 region: CASSLGGEGEKLFF. The CDR3, as DNA: TGTGCCAGCAGCCTAGGCGGGGAGGGGGAAAAACTGTTTTTT. The chain is built from TRBV4-2 and TRBJ1-4; tentatively, D is TRBD1 (5 bases). The CDR3 sequence is 14 residues long. The germline V gene encodes CDR1 LGHNA and CDR2 YNFKEQ. Trimming shortened V by 4 bases and J by 8 bases, and 14 bases separated the two germline ends.

The chain has TRBV30 and TRBJ1-5; 10 positions agree with TRBD1. J gave up 2 bases and V 2 bases, and 3 bases lay outside the gene matches. Germline V gene sequence: CDR1 GTSNPN, CDR2 SVGIG (reference sequence). This CDR3 is built from 15 residues. The CDR3 region has the DNA TGTGCCTGGAGTTCCGGGACAGGGGGCAATCAGCCCCAGCATTTT. Amino acid sequence: CAWSSGTGGNQPQHF.

This chain links TRBV18 with TRBJ2-3; weak D call: TRBD2 (5 bases). This CDR3 spans 13 amino acids. Trimming cost V 5 bases and J 2 bases, with 8 bases left between them. Looked up from germline, CDR1 is KGHSH and CDR2 is LQKENI. In DNA form, the CDR3 reads TGTGCCAGCTCATTACGGGACACAGATACGCAGTATTTT. The encoded protein is CASSLRDTDTQYF.

The chain carries TRBV30 and TRBJ2-1, with D hard to call. The germline V gene has CDR1 GTSNPN and CDR2 SVGIG (reference sequence). This CDR3 is 11 amino acids long. V lost 2 bases and J 7 bases, leaving 6 bases between the germline ends. Written as DNA, the CDR3 is TGTGCCTGGAGTCCCGGGAATGAGCAGTTCTTC. Amino acids: CAWSPGNEQFF.